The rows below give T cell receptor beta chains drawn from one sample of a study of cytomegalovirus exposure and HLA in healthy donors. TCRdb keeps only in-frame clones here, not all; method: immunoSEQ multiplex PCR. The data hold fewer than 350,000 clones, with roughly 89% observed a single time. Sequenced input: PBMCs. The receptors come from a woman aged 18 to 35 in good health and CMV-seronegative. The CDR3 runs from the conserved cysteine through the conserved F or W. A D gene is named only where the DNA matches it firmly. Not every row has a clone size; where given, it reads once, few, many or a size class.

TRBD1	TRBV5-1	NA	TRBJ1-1	TGCGCCAGCAGCTTGGGACAGGGGGTGGCGAACACTGAAGCTTTCTTT	CASSLGQGVANTEAFF
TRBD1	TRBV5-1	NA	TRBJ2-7	TGCGCCAGCAGCCCCCGGGACAGGGGCGAGCAGTACTTC	CASSPRDRGEQYF
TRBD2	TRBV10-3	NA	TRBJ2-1	TGTGCCATCAGTTACGCTAGCGGGGGCTCATCTAGCTCCTACAATGAGCAGTTCTTC	CAISYASGGSSSSYNEQFF
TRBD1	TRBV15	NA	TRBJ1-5	TGTGCTACCAGCCCGACCGGGACAGGGGATCAGCCCCAGCATTTT	CATSPTGTGDQPQHF
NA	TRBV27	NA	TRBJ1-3	TGTGCCAGCAGTCTTGGAAACACCATATATTTT	CASSLGNTIYF
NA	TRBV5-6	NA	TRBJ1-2	TGTGCCAGCAGTTTGCAGTCTAACTATGGCTACACCTTC	CASSLQSNYGYTF
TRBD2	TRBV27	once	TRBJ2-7	TGTGCCAGCAGTGGACTAGCGGGGGGACCCAAATACTACGAGCAGTACTTC	CASSGLAGGPKYYEQYF
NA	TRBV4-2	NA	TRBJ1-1	TGTGCCAGCAGCCGAAAGACAGTGAACACTGAAGCTTTCTTT	CASSRKTVNTEAFF
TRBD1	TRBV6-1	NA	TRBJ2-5	TGTGCCAGCAGTGCGGGACAGGGAAGGGAGACCCAGTACTTC	CASSAGQGRETQYF
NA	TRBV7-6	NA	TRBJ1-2	TGTGCCAGCAGCTTAGATGGGGCAACAAACTATGGCTACACCTTC	CASSLDGATNYGYTF
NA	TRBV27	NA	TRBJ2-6	TGTGCCAGCAGTCTAGACTCTGGGGCCAACGTCCTGACTTTC	CASSLDSGANVLTF
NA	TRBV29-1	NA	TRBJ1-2	TGCAGCGTTGTATTGACAGCTAACTATGGCTACACCTTC	CSVVLTANYGYTF
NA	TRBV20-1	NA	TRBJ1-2	TGCAGTGCTAGGTCCAACAGTGGCTACACCTTC	CSARSNSGYTF
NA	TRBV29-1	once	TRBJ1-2	TGCAGCAGCGGAGAGGGGGGGACTCGTGGCTACACCTTC	CSSGEGGTRGYTF
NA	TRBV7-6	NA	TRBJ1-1	TGTGCCAGCAGCTTTTCGAGGGAGGCGAACACTGAAGCTTTCTTT	CASSFSREANTEAFF
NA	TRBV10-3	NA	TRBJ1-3	TGTGCCATCAGTGAGGGGGCCAGTAGTGCTGGAAACACCATATATTTT	CAISEGASSAGNTIYF
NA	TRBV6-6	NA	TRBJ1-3	TGTGCCAGCAGTTCCCACTCTGGAAACACCATATATTTT	CASSSHSGNTIYF
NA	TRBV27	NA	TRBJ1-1	TGTGCCAGCAGTTTATGGAGGGGCGAGGTCACTGAAGCTTTCTTT	CASSLWRGEVTEAFF
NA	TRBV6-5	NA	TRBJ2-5	TGTGCCAGCAGCTGGGGCGGCACCGGCGAGACCCAGTACTTC	CASSWGGTGETQYF
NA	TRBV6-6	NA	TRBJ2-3	TGTGCCAGCAGTTCACAGGCAAGCACAGATACGCAGTATTTT	CASSSQASTDTQYF
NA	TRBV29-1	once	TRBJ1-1	TGCAGCGTCCTCCGCGGGGACCTCGAACCTGAAGCTTTCTTT	CSVLRGDLEPEAFF
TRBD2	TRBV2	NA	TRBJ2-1	TGTGCCAGCAGTGAAACTACTAGCGCGAGCTCCTACAATGAGCAGTTCTTC	CASSETTSASSYNEQFF
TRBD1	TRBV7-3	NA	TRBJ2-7	TGTGCCAGCAGCTTAGCCGGGACAGGGACCTACGAGCAGTACTTC	CASSLAGTGTYEQYF
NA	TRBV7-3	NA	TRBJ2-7	TGTGCCAGCAGACTCGGACAGCTCCTCTACGAGCAGTACTTC	CASRLGQLLYEQYF
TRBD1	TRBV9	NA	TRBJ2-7	TGTGCCAGCAGCGCCGGGGAGGGACAGGGCTACGAGCAGTACTTC	CASSAGEGQGYEQYF
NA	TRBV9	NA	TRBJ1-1	TGTGCCAGCAGCCGCGCTAATCTGAACACTGAAGCTTTCTTT	CASSRANLNTEAFF
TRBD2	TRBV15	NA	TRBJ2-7	TGTGCCACCAGCAGAGTTCCTAGCGGGCGGGAAGAGCAGTACTTC	CATSRVPSGREEQYF
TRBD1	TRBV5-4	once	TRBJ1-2	TGTGCCAGCAGCTACGAACCAGGGGGCGGCGGCACCTTC	CASSYEPGGGGTF
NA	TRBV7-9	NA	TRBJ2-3	TGTGCCAGCAGCCAGGGACTTCACACAGATACGCAGTATTTT	CASSQGLHTDTQYF
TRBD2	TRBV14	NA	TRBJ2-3	TGTGCCAGCAGCCCAAGACTAGCGGGGGGGCTCGATACGCAGTATTTT	CASSPRLAGGLDTQYF
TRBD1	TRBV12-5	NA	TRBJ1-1	TGTGCTAGTGTCCCCGGGACAGGGGGCGCGGAGGCTTTCTTT	CASVPGTGGAEAFF
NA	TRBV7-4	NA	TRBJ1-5	TGTGCCAGCAGCCATTACTCTTTTGGGACTCAGGATCAGCCCCAGCATTTT	CASSHYSFGTQDQPQHF
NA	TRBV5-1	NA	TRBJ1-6	TGCGCCAGCAGCCACGGGGGGACATCCCCATATAATTCACCCCTCCACTTT	CASSHGGTSPYNSPLHF
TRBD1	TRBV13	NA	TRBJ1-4	TGTGCCAGCAGCACTACAGGGGATTATGATGAAAAACTGTTTTTT	CASSTTGDYDEKLFF
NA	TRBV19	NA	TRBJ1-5	TGTGCCAGTATGGGCCTGCGGGGAGGGGGTCAGCCCCAGCATTTT	CASMGLRGGGQPQHF
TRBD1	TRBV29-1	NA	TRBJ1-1	TGCAGCGCTAGCCGTCAGGGGGGAACTGAAGCTTTCTTT	CSASRQGGTEAFF
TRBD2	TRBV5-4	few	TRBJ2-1	TGTGCCAGCAGCTTGGGACTAGCGGGGAACAATGAGCAGTTCTTC	CASSLGLAGNNEQFF
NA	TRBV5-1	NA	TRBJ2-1	TGCGCCAGCAGCTCCAGAGACAACTACAATGAGCAGTTCTTC	CASSSRDNYNEQFF
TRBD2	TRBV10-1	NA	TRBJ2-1	TGCGCCAGCAGGGCGGGGGGCCCTCCCAATGAGCAGTTCTTC	CASRAGGPPNEQFF
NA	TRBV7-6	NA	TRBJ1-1	TGTGCCAGCAGCTTAGCGAGGGCAGGTCCGAACACTGAAGCTTTCTTT	CASSLARAGPNTEAFF
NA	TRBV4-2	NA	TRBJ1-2	TGTGCCAGCAGCCAGGCTGAGGGCCGCAACACCTTC	CASSQAEGRNTF
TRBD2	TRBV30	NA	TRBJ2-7	TGTGCCTGGAGTAGCGGGGTTTCCTACGAGCAGTACTTC	CAWSSGVSYEQYF